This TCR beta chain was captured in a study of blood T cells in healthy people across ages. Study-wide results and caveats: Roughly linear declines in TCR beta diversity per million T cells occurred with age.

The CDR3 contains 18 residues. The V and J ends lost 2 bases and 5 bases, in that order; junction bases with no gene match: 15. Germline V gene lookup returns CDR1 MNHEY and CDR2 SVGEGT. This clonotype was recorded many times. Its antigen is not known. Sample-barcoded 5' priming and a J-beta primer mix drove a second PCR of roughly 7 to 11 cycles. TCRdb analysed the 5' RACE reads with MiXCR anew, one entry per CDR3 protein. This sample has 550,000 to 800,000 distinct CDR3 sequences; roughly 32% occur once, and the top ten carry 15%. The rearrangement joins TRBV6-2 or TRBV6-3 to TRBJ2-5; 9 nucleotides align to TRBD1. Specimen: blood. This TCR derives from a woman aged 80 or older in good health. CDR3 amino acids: CASSYVTGTGSGRETQYF. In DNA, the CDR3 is TGTGCCAGCAGTTACGTTACCGGGACAGGGTCTGGAAGGGAGACCCAGTACTTC.